These 25 T cell receptor beta chains were all obtained from the same sample, sequenced in a study of beta chain features in type 1 diabetes. Reverse transcription of all isolated RNA meant that expressed TCRB transcripts were sequenced. TCRdb keeps only in-frame clones here, not all; method: immunoSEQ multiplex PCR. The repertoire holds around 340,000 clones, with about 20% as singletons. The specimen sequenced was naive CD4+ T cells from blood. Receptors originate from a woman aged 18-29 years in good health.

This clone came up a few times. The V call is TRBV5-4, the J call TRBJ1-2; 8 bases agree with TRBD1. The CDR3 totals 14 residues. The germline CDR1 and CDR2 sequences are SGHNT and YYREEE (reference sequence). V was pared by 1 base and J by 6 bases, with 5 bases of the junction left unmatched. As DNA, the CDR3 is TGTGCCAGCAGCTTGAGTCAGGGGGCAGATGGCTACACCTTC. Translation: CASSLSQGADGYTF.

This clone has more than one count but fewer than ten. V gene TRBV7-3 combines with J gene TRBJ1-1; D gene uncertain. In germline, CDR1 is SGHTA, CDR2 FQGTGA. The CDR3 totals 14 residues. The V end was cut by 7 bases, the J end by 5 bases, with 17 bases between. CDR3 sequence: CASITRERGTEAFF. In nucleotides, the CDR3 is TGTGCCAGCATCACGAGGGAGCGAGGGACTGAAGCTTTCTTT.

The chain couples TRBV5-4 to TRBJ2-1, with D perhaps matching TRBD2 (7 bases). Germline V lookup: CDR1 SGHNT, CDR2 YYREEE (reference sequence). CDR3 size: 16 residues. Trimming cost V 5 bases and J 7 bases, with 22 bases left between them. CDR3 in amino acids: CASSFRGAGGGNEQFF. The CDR3 nucleotides are TGTGCCAGCAGTTTTCGGGGGGCAGGAGGGGGTAATGAGCAGTTCTTC.

Here the CDR3 reads CASRGDQGAVNEKLFF. The CDR3 bases are TGTGCCAGCCGAGGGGACCAGGGGGCGGTAAATGAAAAACTGTTTTTT. The V call is TRBV25-1, the J call TRBJ1-4; 8 positions agree with TRBD1. Germline V gene lookup returns CDR1 MGHDK and CDR2 SYGVNS. This CDR3 comprises 16 residues. V lost 8 bases to trimming and J lost 5 bases; unmatched junction nucleotides: 13.

The chain combines TRBV4-2 with TRBJ1-2; a possible D gene is TRBD1 (5 bases). Germline CDR1 and CDR2: LGHNA and YNFKEQ. The CDR3 totals 12 residues. Trimming removed 2 bases at V and 4 bases at J, with 5 bases between. CDR3 sequence reads: CASSQTGYGYTF. The CDR3 DNA reads TGTGCCAGCAGCCAAACAGGCTATGGCTACACCTTC.

This chain uses TRBV5-1 with TRBJ2-1, with D tentatively TRBD2 (6 bases). CDR1 is SGHRS and CDR2 is YFSETQ in the germline V gene. CDR3 length: 16 amino acids. Between the trimmed V and J ends, which lost 1 base and 6 bases, there was a span of 17 bases. CDR3 nucleotide sequence: TGCGCCAGCAGCTTGAGGGAGCGGGTAGCCATCAATGAGCAGTTCTTC. This sequence encodes CASSLRERVAINEQFF. The entire variable domain, with the rest obtained from reference TRBV5-1 and TRBJ2-1, is as follows: KAGVTQTPRYLIKTRGQQVTLSCSPISGHRSVSWYQQTPGQGLQFLFEYFSETQRNKGNFPGRFSGRQFSNSRSEMNVSTLELGDSALYLCASSLRERVAINEQFFGPGTRLTVL.

The chain carries TRBV30 and TRBJ1-4; D may be TRBD1 (5 bases). This CDR3 spans 15 amino acids. Germline V gives CDR1 GTSNPN, CDR2 SVGIG (reference sequence). Trimming left V 5 bases short and J 10 bases short, with 23 bases between. Here the CDR3 reads CAWAPKPGQAGKLFF. The CDR3 nucleotides read TGTGCCTGGGCCCCTAAGCCAGGGCAGGCAGGAAAACTGTTTTTT.

V and J are TRBV4-1 and TRBJ1-6; no reliable D call. With 1 base removed from V and 8 bases from J, the gap between germline ends came to 18 bases. Germline values: CDR1 MGHRA, CDR2 YSYEKL. CDR3 size: 17 residues. In nucleotides, the CDR3 is TGCGCCAGCAGCCAAGGACGAATCGGCGGCAACTATTCACCCCTCCACTTT. This sequence encodes CASSQGRIGGNYSPLHF.

In this sample, this clone turned up a few times. The CDR3 loop reads CASSFTVQETQYF. The CDR3 DNA reads as TGTGCCAGCAGCTTTACAGTCCAAGAGACCCAGTACTTC. This rearrangement joins TRBV7-3 to TRBJ2-5; D gene unclear. The V gene's germline CDR1 is SGHTA and CDR2 FQGTGA. The CDR3 consists of 13 residues. The V and J ends lost 3 bases and 1 base respectively, with 6 bases between them.

This clone has more than one count but fewer than ten. The chain combines TRBV29-1 with TRBJ2-3; D perhaps matches TRBD2 (6 bases). CDR1 is SQVTM, CDR2 ANQGSEA, per germline. V lost 5 bases, J lost 0 bases, and 9 bases lay in between. The CDR3 consists of 13 residues. The chain's CDR3 is CSVTRGSTDTQYF. The CDR3 coding sequence is TGCAGCGTTACTCGGGGGAGCACAGATACGCAGTATTTT.

The gene calls are TRBV2 and TRBJ1-2, with a tentative D call TRBD1 (5 bases). The germline gives CDR1 SNHLY, CDR2 FYNNEI. V lost 11 bases and J 8 bases, leaving 21 bases between the germline ends. The CDR3 spans 13 residues. DNA for the CDR3: TGTGCCCCCTCGGGGGGACGCCCGGGGGGCTACACCTTC. Translated: CAPSGGRPGGYTF.

There are a few counts of this clone. The chain recombines TRBV9 with TRBJ2-5, with TRBD1 matching 7 bases. CDR1 SGDLS and CDR2 YYNGEE come from the germline V gene. The CDR3 covers 14 residues. V dropped 1 base and J dropped 1; count of bases not matched to a gene: 1. In nucleotides, the CDR3 is TGTGCCAGCAGCGTATGGGACAGCCAAGAGACCCAGTACTTC. This translates into CASSVWDSQETQYF.

The sample holds a few counts of this clone. This chain joins TRBV30 and TRBJ2-2, with D tentatively TRBD2 (5 bases). Germline CDR1 and CDR2: GTSNPN and SVGIG (reference sequence). This CDR3 contains 13 residues. V lost 4 bases and J 1 base, leaving 7 bases between the germline ends. The CDR3 here is CAWTRGNTGELFF. CDR3 nucleotide sequence: TGTGCCTGGACCCGGGGGAACACCGGGGAGCTGTTTTTT.

This clone has just a few counts. The chain is built from TRBV21-1 and TRBJ1-1; the table's D call of TRBD1 was not tested on the DNA. TRBV21-1 constitutes a pseudogene. The CDR3 is made up of 14 amino acids. CDR3 loop: CASSTDSRATEAFF. DNA of the CDR3: TGTGCCAGCAGCACGGACAGCCGGGCCACTGAAGCTTTCTTT.

Only a few counts were recorded for this clone. The chain has TRBV4-1 and TRBJ1-2, with D unclear. Deletions cut 0 bases from V and 8 bases from J, with 7 bases between. This CDR3 is 12 amino acids long. CDR1 and CDR2 from the germline V gene are MGHRA and YSYEKL. Written as DNA, the CDR3 is TGCGCCAGCAGCCAAGATCGGAGAGGCTACACCTTC. This encodes CASSQDRRGYTF.

The gene calls are TRBV7-2 and TRBJ2-7; 7 positions match TRBD2. Germline-derived CDR1 and CDR2 are SGHTA and FQGNSA. This CDR3 contains 13 residues. The V gene end was trimmed by 1 base and the J gene end by 7 bases; junction bases not matched to a gene: 4. The chain's CDR3 is CASSLVPGGEQYF. CDR3 nucleotides: TGTGCCAGCAGCTTAGTACCGGGGGGTGAGCAGTACTTC.

This clone turned up a few times. V and J are TRBV6-5 and TRBJ2-5, with D tentatively TRBD2 (6 bases). The V gene lost 4 bases and the J gene lost 9 bases, with 9 bases spanning the gap. There are 11 residues in the CDR3. CDR1 is MNHEY and CDR2 is SVGAGI in the germline V gene. CDR3 DNA sequence: TGTGCCAGCAGTTCCGGGGGAGCCCAGTACTTC. Its translation: CASSSGGAQYF.

The chain carries TRBV5-1 and TRBJ2-7; perhaps TRBD1 as D (5 bases). V was trimmed by 4 bases and J by 4 bases, leaving 18 bases between them. Germline V lookup: CDR1 SGHRS, CDR2 YFSETQ. This CDR3 has 15 amino acids. CDR3 region: CASSVYQGVGYEQYF. As DNA, the CDR3 is TGCGCCAGCAGCGTGTACCAGGGCGTGGGATACGAGCAGTACTTC.

The genes are TRBV4-2 and TRBJ2-3; unclear D gene. This CDR3 region has 12 residues. Germline lookup yields CDR1 LGHNA and CDR2 YNFKEQ. Between the trimmed V and J ends, which lost 4 bases and 6 bases, there was a span of 8 bases. The CDR3 DNA reads as TGTGCCAGCAGCCGAGGCGACGATACGCAGTATTTT. Translated, it gives CASSRGDDTQYF.

The chain has TRBV18 and TRBJ1-1; 8 bases line up with TRBD1. This CDR3 contains 16 residues. Germline CDR1 and CDR2: KGHSH and LQKENI. V shed 2 bases and J 1 base; nucleotides not matched to a gene: 6. The chain's CDR3 is CASSPRTGWPNTEAFF. The CDR3, as DNA: TGTGCCAGCTCACCAAGGACAGGGTGGCCGAACACTGAAGCTTTCTTT.

In this sample, this clone turned up a few times. This chain joins TRBV9 and TRBJ2-7; 8 bases match TRBD1. This CDR3 has 15 amino acids. CDR1 is SGDLS and CDR2 is YYNGEE in the germline V gene. V lost 2 bases and J lost 2; bases outside the gene matches: 6. CDR3 DNA: TGTGCCAGCAGCGTCGGACAGGGCCATACCTACGAGCAGTACTTC. This encodes CASSVGQGHTYEQYF.

The chain joins TRBV7-3 to TRBJ2-2, with a possible D match to TRBD2 (6 bases). Germline V gene sequence: CDR1 SGHTA, CDR2 FQGTGA. The CDR3 is made up of 14 amino acids. V shed 1 base and J shed 6 bases, with 9 bases lying between them. CDR3 amino acids: CASSLIASAGELFF. As DNA, the CDR3 is TGTGCCAGCAGCTTAATCGCTAGCGCCGGGGAGCTGTTTTTT.

In its sample, this clone was seen a few times. The identical CDR3 is also encoded by other nucleotide sequences in the sample. The chain recombines TRBV5-1 with TRBJ2-3; a weak D match, TRBD1 (5 bases). This CDR3 has 14 residues. Trimming stripped 3 bases from V and 3 bases from J, with 11 bases between. Germline V gene data show CDR1 as SGHRS and CDR2 as YFSETQ. This CDR3 reads CASSSPRGTDTQYF. The CDR3 DNA reads as TGCGCCAGCAGCTCCCCTAGGGGAACAGATACGCAGTATTTT. The whole variable domain, remainder taken from reference TRBV5-1 and TRBJ2-3, is KAGVTQTPRYLIKTRGQQVTLSCSPISGHRSVSWYQQTPGQGLQFLFEYFSETQRNKGNFPGRFSGRQFSNSRSEMNVSTLELGDSALYLCASSSPRGTDTQYFGPGTRLTVL.

This chain joins TRBV19 and TRBJ2-5; D not certain. Per the germline V gene, CDR1 is LNHDA and CDR2 is SQIVND (reference sequence). This CDR3 is built from 14 residues. Trimming left V 4 bases short and J 1 base short, with 10 bases between. The CDR3 is CASSKTWAQETQYF. The CDR3 DNA reads as TGTGCCAGTAGTAAGACGTGGGCCCAAGAGACCCAGTACTTC.

CDR3 nucleotide sequence: TGTGCCGCCCGGGGGAGCTCTGGGGCCAACGTCCTGACTTTC. Protein product: CAARGSSGANVLTF. This chain links TRBV6-5 with TRBJ2-6; D possibly corresponds to TRBD2 (6 bases). V shed 11 bases and J shed 0 bases, with 11 bases lying between them. This CDR3 has 14 residues. Germline assignment: CDR1 MNHEY and CDR2 SVGAGI.